This TCR beta chain was found in a study of T cell clonality in common variable immunodeficiency. Notes on the study in general: Authors noted CVID clonality's cause needs subpopulation repertoire sequencing. CVID patient heterogeneity limited repertoire-clinical complication correlations. Fewer TCRbeta clones were shared among CVID subjects than controls.

TCRdb's table, derived via immunoSEQ multiplex PCR, lists solely in-frame clones and lacks some. Altogether roughly 60,000 clones were found in the sample, and no singletons occur. V lost 4 bases and J lost 2; bases outside the gene matches: 7. This CDR3 is 15 amino acids long. The germline gives CDR1 SGHRS, CDR2 YFSETQ. Each donor provided roughly 4.5 to 8.5 ml of heparinized whole blood. This clone was counted at least ten times. Its specificity is unknown. The read stops 3 residues short of the end of the CDR3; the missing end is completed from the germline J gene. The rearrangement links TRBV5-1 to TRBJ2-5, with TRBD1 matching over 8 bases. The clonotype was recovered from a person aged 18-70 years in good health. Sequencing was done on a sample of peripheral blood mononuclear cells. The sequenced part of the CDR3 DNA is TGCGCCAGCAGCGACGGGACAGGACCACAAGAGACC. The encoded protein is CASSDGTGPQET. The CDR3 in its entirety is CASSDGTGPQETQYF.